The rows below give T cell receptor beta chains drawn from one sample of a study of blood T cell repertoires in COVID-19. TCRdb's table, derived via immunoSEQ multiplex PCR, lists solely in-frame clones and lacks some. The sample lists 120,000 or so clones, roughly 87% occurring once. The sample taken for sequencing was peripheral blood. These receptor sequences come from a man older than 75 with active or convalescent COVID-19. The CDR3 runs from the conserved cysteine through the conserved F or W. Fields, in order: clone size, J gene, D gene, V gene, CDR3 protein, CDR3 DNA. The D gene is left open where the match is weak. Size values are once, few and many counts, or a class for expanded clones, and some rows have none.

NA | TRBJ1-2 | NA | TRBV28 | CASSSAPGERGYTF | TGTGCCAGCAGTTCGGCCCCAGGGGAGCGAGGCTACACCTTC
once | TRBJ1-2 | TRBD1 | TRBV9 | CASSVDVWAGGDGYTF | TGTGCCAGCAGCGTAGATGTTTGGGCAGGGGGCGATGGCTACACCTTC
NA | TRBJ1-2 | TRBD1 | TRBV5-1 | CASSNPTGGDLYGYTF | TGCGCCAGCAGCAATCCCACAGGGGGTGACCTCTATGGCTACACCTTC
NA | TRBJ2-7 | NA | TRBV2 | CASRGSGSYEQYF | TGTGCCAGCAGGGGTAGCGGCTCCTACGAGCAGTACTTC
NA | TRBJ2-5 | TRBD1 | TRBV10-2 | CASSESLRQGKKETQYF | TGCGCCAGCAGTGAGTCTTTGAGACAGGGGAAGAAAGAGACCCAGTACTTC
NA | TRBJ1-4 | NA | TRBV3-1/TRBV3-2 | CASSHESSEKLFF | TGTGCCAGCAGCCATGAAAGTAGTGAAAAACTGTTTTTT
once | TRBJ2-5 | TRBD1 | TRBV14 | CASSQGGQGQETQYF | TGTGCCAGCAGCCAAGGGGGACAGGGCCAAGAGACCCAGTACTTC
NA | TRBJ2-7 | NA | TRBV3-1/TRBV3-2 | CASSPHPSSREQYF | TGTGCCAGCAGCCCCCACCCGTCTTCGCGCGAGCAGTACTTC
NA | TRBJ2-3 | NA | TRBV9 | CASSVTQRESTDTQYF | TGTGCCAGCAGCGTTACGCAGAGGGAGAGCACAGATACGCAGTATTTT
NA | TRBJ1-2 | NA | TRBV19 | CATRRTASNYGYTF | TGTGCCACCCGTCGGACAGCCTCTAACTATGGCTACACCTTC
NA | TRBJ1-5 | TRBD1 | TRBV30 | CAWSGTGAGQPQHF | TGTGCCTGGAGCGGTACAGGGGCGGGTCAGCCCCAGCATTTT
NA | TRBJ1-1 | NA | TRBV6-2/TRBV6-3 | CASSRATVKAFF | TGTGCCAGCAGCCGAGCGACGGTAAAAGCTTTCTTT
NA | TRBJ2-5 | TRBD2 | TRBV5-1 | CASSPGTSLETQYF | TGCGCCAGCAGCCCTGGGACTAGTCTGGAGACCCAGTACTTC
NA | TRBJ2-7 | TRBD1 | TRBV4-3 | CASSQSGTGIGVQYF | TGCGCCAGCAGCCAATCCGGGACAGGGATCGGCGTGCAGTACTTC
NA | TRBJ1-1 | TRBD1 | TRBV24-1 | CATSDPSQGASEAFF | TGTGCCACCAGTGACCCCTCACAGGGGGCGAGTGAAGCTTTCTTT
NA | TRBJ1-1 | NA | TRBV7-2 | CASSSNRDTEAFF | TGTGCCAGCAGCTCAAACAGGGACACTGAAGCTTTCTTT
NA | TRBJ2-7 | NA | TRBV7-2 | CASSLLRGYEQYF | TGTGCCAGCAGTCTCTTACGGGGCTACGAGCAGTACTTC
NA | TRBJ2-2 | NA | TRBV15 | CATSRDPGWTGELFF | TGTGCCACCAGCAGAGACCCAGGGTGGACCGGGGAGCTGTTTTTT
NA | TRBJ2-3 | TRBD2 | TRBV24-1 | CATSVLAGGSVDTQYF | TGTGCCACCAGTGTGCTGGCGGGGGGGAGTGTAGATACGCAGTATTTT
NA | TRBJ2-7 | TRBD1 | TRBV28 | CASSRQGRYEQYF | TGTGCCAGCAGCCGACAGGGGAGGTACGAGCAGTACTTC
once | TRBJ2-7 | NA | TRBV15 | CATSRDRGLYEQYF | TGTGCCACCAGCAGAGATAGAGGCCTCTACGAGCAGTACTTC
NA | TRBJ2-1 | TRBD1 | TRBV3-1/TRBV3-2 | CASSQDQQGAGGEQFF | TGTGCCAGCAGCCAAGATCAGCAGGGGGCAGGGGGTGAGCAGTTCTTC
NA | TRBJ1-2 | TRBD1 | TRBV6-6 | CASRAGQGYGYTF | TGTGCCAGCAGGGCGGGACAGGGGTATGGCTACACCTTC
once | TRBJ2-1 | TRBD2 | TRBV7-3 | CASSLTSGGYNEQFF | TGTGCCAGCAGCTTAACTAGCGGGGGGTACAATGAGCAGTTCTTC
few | TRBJ2-3 | NA | TRBV4-1 | CASSQDPMRVTDTQYF | TGCGCCAGCAGCCAAGATCCGATGAGGGTCACAGATACGCAGTATTTT
once | TRBJ2-7 | NA | TRBV5-6 | CASSLLRYEQYF | TGTGCCAGCAGCTTACTCAGGTACGAGCAGTACTTC
NA | TRBJ1-6 | NA | TRBV27 | CASSFTAGWRSPLHF | TGTGCCAGCAGTTTTACGGCAGGGTGGAGATCACCCCTCCACTTT
NA | TRBJ2-7 | TRBD2 | TRBV4-2 | CASSQGTSGPYEQYF | TGTGCCAGCAGCCAAGGGACTAGCGGCCCCTACGAGCAGTACTTC
NA | TRBJ1-2 | TRBD1 | TRBV7-2 | CASSQGGANYGYTF | TGTGCCAGCAGCCAAGGGGGCGCGAACTATGGCTACACCTTC
NA | TRBJ1-6 | NA | TRBV7-9 | CAISSGYGEGNSPLHF | TGTGCCATCTCATCAGGGTACGGGGAGGGAAATTCACCCCTCCACTTT
NA | TRBJ1-2 | NA | TRBV10-3 | CAINDQGLGYTF | TGTGCCATCAATGATCAGGGATTGGGCTACACCTTC
NA | TRBJ1-5 | NA | TRBV3-1/TRBV3-2 | CASSDNSGVQPQHF | TGTGCCAGCAGCGACAATTCAGGGGTGCAGCCCCAGCATTTT
NA | TRBJ1-4 | NA | TRBV30 | CAWSLKGVDEKLFF | TGTGCCTGGAGTTTGAAGGGGGTGGATGAAAAACTGTTTTTT
NA | TRBJ2-1 | TRBD2 | TRBV7-2 | CASSFLAGGPSGEQFF | TGTGCCAGCAGCTTCTTAGCGGGAGGGCCCTCGGGTGAGCAGTTCTTC
NA | TRBJ1-4 | TRBD1 | TRBV3-1/TRBV3-2 | CASSLWGRQGQEKLFF | TGTGCCAGCAGCCTCTGGGGGAGACAGGGTCAAGAAAAACTGTTTTTT
NA | TRBJ1-5 | NA | TRBV10-3 | CAISESENPYQPQHF | TGTGCCATCAGTGAGTCGGAGAACCCCTATCAGCCCCAGCATTTT
NA | TRBJ2-7 | TRBD1 | TRBV5-1 | CASSLQDRDVHEQYF | TGCGCCAGCAGCTTACAGGACAGGGACGTCCACGAGCAGTACTTC
NA | TRBJ2-7 | NA | TRBV7-2 | CASSLSQGSHHEQYF | TGTGCCAGCAGCTTAAGCCAGGGTTCCCACCACGAGCAGTACTTC
NA | TRBJ1-5 | TRBD1 | TRBV19 | CASSTRTGGRGQPQHF | TGTGCCAGTAGTACCAGGACAGGGGGAAGGGGTCAGCCCCAGCATTTT
NA | TRBJ2-1 | NA | TRBV4-1 | CASMGDTPVQFF | TGCGCCAGCATGGGGGACACCCCCGTGCAGTTCTTC
NA | TRBJ2-3 | TRBD2 | TRBV12-3/TRBV12-4 | CASKESGADTQYF | TGTGCCAGCAAAGAAAGCGGGGCAGATACGCAGTATTTT
NA | TRBJ2-1 | NA | TRBV4-3 | CASSQTSRSYNEQFF | TGCGCCAGCAGCCAAACTAGCCGCTCCTACAATGAGCAGTTCTTC
NA | TRBJ1-1 | NA | TRBV6-1 | CASSEVPGSTSEAFF | TGTGCCAGCAGTGAAGTCCCAGGGTCAACCTCAGAAGCTTTCTTT
NA | TRBJ1-1 | NA | TRBV30 | CAWTVGGGRRDTEAFF | TGTGCCTGGACCGTGGGGGGGGGTCGTCGTGACACTGAAGCTTTCTTT
NA | TRBJ2-1 | TRBD2 | TRBV27 | CASRTVAGVSYNEQFF | TGTGCCAGCAGGACTGTAGCGGGAGTCTCCTACAATGAGCAGTTCTTC
NA | TRBJ1-1 | NA | TRBV30 | CAWSPGTGTEAFF | TGTGCCTGGAGTCCGGGAACTGGGACTGAAGCTTTCTTT
NA | TRBJ2-1 | TRBD2 | TRBV27 | CASSFFSASGKLDEQFF | TGTGCCAGCAGTTTCTTTTCGGCTAGCGGGAAATTGGATGAGCAGTTCTTC
NA | TRBJ2-1 | NA | TRBV6-5 | CASSPEANEQFF | TGTGCCAGCAGCCCGGAGGCTAATGAGCAGTTCTTC
NA | TRBJ1-1 | NA | TRBV12-3/TRBV12-4 | CASSFLGTEAFF | TGTGCCAGCAGTTTTCTCGGCACTGAAGCTTTCTTT
NA | TRBJ1-3 | NA | TRBV7-9 | CASTPSARGGNTIYF | TGTGCCAGCACCCCCTCGGCCAGGGGTGGAAACACCATATATTTT
NA | TRBJ1-2 | TRBD1 | TRBV3-1/TRBV3-2 | CASSPRLQGDGYTF | TGTGCCAGCAGCCCCCGATTACAGGGGGATGGCTACACCTTC